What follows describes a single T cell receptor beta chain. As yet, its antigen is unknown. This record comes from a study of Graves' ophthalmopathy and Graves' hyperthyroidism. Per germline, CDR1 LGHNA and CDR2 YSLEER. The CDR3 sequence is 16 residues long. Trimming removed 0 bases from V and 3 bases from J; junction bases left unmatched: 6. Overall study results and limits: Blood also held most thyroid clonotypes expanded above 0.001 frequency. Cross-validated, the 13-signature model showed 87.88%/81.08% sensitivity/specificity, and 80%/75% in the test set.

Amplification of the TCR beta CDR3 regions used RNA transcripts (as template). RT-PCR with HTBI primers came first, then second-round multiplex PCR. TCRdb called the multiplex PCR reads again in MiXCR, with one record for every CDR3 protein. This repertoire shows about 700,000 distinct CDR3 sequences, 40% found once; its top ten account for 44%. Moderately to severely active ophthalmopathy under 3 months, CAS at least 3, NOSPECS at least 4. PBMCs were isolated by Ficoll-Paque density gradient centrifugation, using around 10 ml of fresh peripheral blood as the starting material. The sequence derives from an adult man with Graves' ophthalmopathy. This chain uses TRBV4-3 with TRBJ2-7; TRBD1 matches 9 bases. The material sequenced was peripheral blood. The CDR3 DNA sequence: TGCGCCAGCAGCCAAGAGCTTGAGACAGGGGGCTACGAGCAGTACTTC. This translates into CASSQELETGGYEQYF.